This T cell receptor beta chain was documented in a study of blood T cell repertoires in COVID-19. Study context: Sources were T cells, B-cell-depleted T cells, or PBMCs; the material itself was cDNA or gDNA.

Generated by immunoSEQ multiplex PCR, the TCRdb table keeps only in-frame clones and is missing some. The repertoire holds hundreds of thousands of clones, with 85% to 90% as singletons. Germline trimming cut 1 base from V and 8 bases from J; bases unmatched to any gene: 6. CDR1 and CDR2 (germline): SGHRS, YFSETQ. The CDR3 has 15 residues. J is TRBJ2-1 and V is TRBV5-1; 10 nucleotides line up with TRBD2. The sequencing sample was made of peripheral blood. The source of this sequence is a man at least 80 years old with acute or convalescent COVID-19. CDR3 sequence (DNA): TGCGCCAGCAGCTTGACTAGCGGGACTGTCGATGAGCAGTTCTTC. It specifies CASSLTSGTVDEQFF.